This record concerns one T cell receptor beta chain sequence. This clonotype has a count of ten or more. What this receptor recognizes is not known. No qualities accompany the bases; no much larger clone lies one base away. The meaning of the sample's treatment or condition label: allogeneic hematopoietic cell transplantation with graft depleted of TCRalphabeta T cells and CD19 B cells. Transplant recipients were children who received TCRalphabeta/CD19-depleted allogeneic hematopoietic cell grafts. These data are taken from a study of T-cell reconstitution after alpha-beta-depleted transplantation in children (dated by TCRdb to 2015 to 2016). As for the study more broadly: Using TCR repertoire profiling, the study followed T-cell immune reconstitution in a quantitative way in children after TCRalphabeta/CD19-depleted allogeneic hematopoietic cell transplantation.

Paper-wide results and their limitations: In some patients, the high TCRbeta diversity seen at day 60 was put down to recipient T cells and intrathymic progenitors that had survived conditioning. Over the following months the frequencies of hyperexpanded clones went down, and after one year T-cell counts and TCRbeta diversity were mostly credited to newly produced T cells. About two months after transplant, the apparently early recovery of alphabetaT-cell counts reportedly depended on just several hundred clones that had expanded rapidly and came from non-depleted graft cells.

The method was PCR. The data were produced on an Illumina HiSeq 2500. TCR libraries were prepared with molecular barcoding, using unique molecular identifiers to normalize TCRbeta repertoire quantification. Clones were called with MiXCR by TCRdb after fastp trimmed the public reads at Q25, and only in-frame beta chains were retained. For every CDR3 protein sequence, its rows merge into one entry that carries the most common genes and DNA. This sample lists about 200,000 distinct CDR3 sequences; about 6% were detected once. The ten largest clones take up just over 4.5% of the sample. CDR1 and CDR2 (SGHRS, YFSETQ) derive from the germline V gene. The CDR3 sequence holds 14 residues, the cysteine and phenylalanine included. The DNA shown is the 42-base CDR3, in frame from base 1. V is clipped by 3 bases and J by 1 base, and the sequence between their germline boundaries is 10 bases long.

The clonotype comes from a girl less than two years old with combined immunodeficiency, due to receive a stem cell transplant. The rearranged segments are TRBV5-1 and TRBJ1-1; the D gene cannot be resolved reliably. The sample consisted of PBMCs, taken before TCRalphabeta/CD19-depleted stem cell transplant. The CDR3 here reads CASSYHSRNTEAFF. In nucleotide form, the sequence is TGCGCCAGCAGCTACCATAGCAGGAACACTGAAGCTTTCTTT.